Here is one TCR beta chain with its context. Germline V gene data show CDR1 as MNHNY and CDR2 as SVGAGI (reference sequence). V lost 0 bases to trimming and J lost 6 bases; unmatched junction nucleotides: 5. The CDR3 sequence is 16 residues long. TCRdb's table, derived via immunoSEQ multiplex PCR, lists solely in-frame clones and lacks some. Of around 40,000 clones in the sample, roughly 94% are singletons; the top ten hold over 0.75%. This entry belongs to a study of T cell changes during pregnancy in multiple sclerosis. This TCR derives from a female donor with multiple sclerosis, enrolled in a pregnancy study. This chain joins TRBV6-6 and TRBJ1-5; TRBD1 matches 10 bases. Here the sequenced sample was CD4+ T cells from peripheral blood mononuclear cells, taken in the third trimester of pregnancy. This CDR3 is CASSYSAGQGTQPQHF. The CDR3 bases are TGTGCCAGCAGTTACTCGGCGGGACAGGGGACTCAGCCCCAGCATTTT.